The 26 T cell receptor beta chains below all came from one sample that was sequenced in a study of blood T cell repertoires in COVID-19. Measured with immunoSEQ multiplex PCR; TCRdb has only the in-frame clones, and not every one. The sample consists of about 170,000 clones, around 82% of them appearing once. What was sequenced was PBMCs or T cells enriched from blood (not recorded which). These receptors all stem from a woman aged 45-59 years in a cohort exposed to, infected with or recovered from COVID-19 (not recorded which).

This clone was picked up one time. The chain carries TRBV7-9 and TRBJ1-4, with D hard to call. This CDR3 has 17 amino acids. Germline CDR1 and CDR2: SEHNR and FQNEAQ (reference sequence). V was shortened by 2 bases and J by 0 bases, with 13 bases between the two germline ends. The CDR3 here is CASSLLRAGSTNEKLFF. Here the CDR3 DNA reads TGTGCCAGCAGCTTATTAAGGGCGGGATCAACTAATGAAAAACTGTTTTTT.

V and J are TRBV9 and TRBJ2-2; a possible D gene is TRBD1 (5 bases). The CDR3 has 14 residues. Trimming took 0 bases from V and 4 from J, leaving 7 bases between them. Germline V gene data show CDR1 as SGDLS and CDR2 as YYNGEE. CDR3 in DNA: TGTGCCAGCAGCGTAGATCAGGGCACCGGGGAGCTGTTTTTT. It translates to CASSVDQGTGELFF.

The V gene is TRBV3-1 (or the pseudogene TRBV3-2), the J gene TRBJ1-1; D not resolved. The germline V gene has CDR1 LGHDT and CDR2 YNNKEL (reference sequence). The CDR3 is 15 amino acids. V was clipped by 1 base and J by 1 base, with 10 bases between them. CDR3 residues: CASSQVQSRNTEAFF. The CDR3 DNA sequence: TGTGCCAGCAGCCAAGTTCAGTCACGGAACACTGAAGCTTTCTTT.

The chain employs TRBV23-1 and TRBJ2-6; D remains ambiguous. TRBV23-1 is identified as an open reading frame with a role that is uncertain. This CDR3 contains 17 residues. V dropped 4 bases and J dropped 0 bases, with 13 bases sitting between them. Here the CDR3 DNA reads TGCGCCAGCAGTCCCAACCAACTACCCTCTGGGGCCAACGTCCTGACTTTC. This codes for CASSPNQLPSGANVLTF.

V usage is TRBV10-2 and J usage is TRBJ2-7; possible D gene TRBD1, 6 bases. This CDR3 comprises 15 residues. Germline CDR1 is WSHSY and CDR2 is SAAADI. Trimming took off 8 bases at V and 0 bases at J, with 17 bases between the two ends. CDR3 DNA: TGCGCCAGCGTCGCGTCCGGGACACCCTCCTACGAGCAGTACTTC. It yields the protein CASVASGTPSYEQYF.

The gene calls are TRBV9 and TRBJ1-1; 8 bases line up with TRBD1. Germline V gene lookup returns CDR1 SGDLS and CDR2 YYNGEE. The CDR3 is 15 amino acids. Trimming took 3 bases from V and 4 from J; bases not matched to a gene: 8. CDR3 nucleotides: TGTGCCAGCAGCGCTGGCGACAGGGGTGGCACTGAAGCTTTCTTT. Its translation: CASSAGDRGGTEAFF.

The rearrangement uses TRBV13 and TRBJ1-6; a possible D gene is TRBD1 (6 bases). The germline V gene has CDR1 PRHDT and CDR2 FYEKMQ (reference sequence). The CDR3 consists of 15 residues. V gave up 0 bases and J gave up 9 bases, with 12 bases separating them. Here the CDR3 reads CASSLGGGGFSPLHF. DNA of the CDR3: TGTGCCAGCAGCTTAGGGGGAGGGGGATTTTCACCCCTCCACTTT.

V gene TRBV24-1 combines with J gene TRBJ2-3, with D unresolved. The germline V and J ends were trimmed by 4 bases and 0 bases, with 4 bases remaining between them. The CDR3 contains 13 residues. Germline V CDR1 and CDR2: KGHDR, SFDVKD. CDR3 sequence: CATSDGSTDTQYF. Here the CDR3 DNA reads TGTGCCACCAGTGACGGGAGCACAGATACGCAGTATTTT.

Concerning this clone: Additional DNA sequences in this sample encode the identical CDR3. The rearrangement uses TRBV11-2 and TRBJ2-7; D gene unclear. This CDR3 region has 11 residues. Per the germline V gene, CDR1 is SGHAT and CDR2 is FQNNGV. Trimming stripped 4 bases from V and 2 bases from J, with 3 bases between. CDR3 region: CASSSAYEQYF. The CDR3 DNA is TGTGCCAGCAGCTCGGCCTACGAGCAGTACTTC.

V gene TRBV10-3 combines with J gene TRBJ1-6; 8 nucleotides agree with TRBD1. CDR3 length equals 14 residues. With 2 bases clipped from V and 6 bases from J, the junction kept 0 bases outside the gene matches. In germline, CDR1 is ENHRY, CDR2 SYGVKD. This CDR3 reads CAISEDRGNSPLHF. The CDR3 nucleotides read TGTGCCATCAGTGAGGACAGGGGTAATTCACCCCTCCACTTT.

The chain uses TRBV5-4 and TRBJ2-3; 7 bases map to TRBD1. The V gene end was trimmed by 4 bases and the J gene end by 2 bases; junction bases not matched to a gene: 7. The CDR3 is 15 residues long. Germline-derived CDR1 and CDR2 are SGHNT and YYREEE (reference sequence). CDR3 nucleotide sequence: TGTGCCAGCAGCACCCGGGACAGACCCACAGATACGCAGTATTTT. This gives the protein CASSTRDRPTDTQYF.

The chain joins TRBV6-1 to TRBJ2-7, with TRBD2 as a possible D gene (6 bases). CDR1 and CDR2 (germline): MNHNS, SASEGT. V was trimmed by 4 bases and J by 3 bases, leaving 19 bases between them. The CDR3 is made up of 16 amino acids. The CDR3 region is CASSGGGGLRNYEQYF. The CDR3 coding sequence is TGTGCCAGCAGTGGGGGAGGAGGGTTAAGGAACTACGAGCAGTACTTC.

This clone was recorded a few times. The rearrangement uses TRBV4-3 and TRBJ2-7; a possible D gene is TRBD1 (6 bases). Germline CDR1 LGHNA, CDR2 YSLEER. CDR3 size: 15 residues. Trimming shortened V by 4 bases and J by 4 bases, and 17 bases separated the two germline ends. The CDR3 spells CASSPRDQGRYEQYF. The CDR3 DNA reads TGCGCCAGCAGCCCCCGGGACCAGGGGAGATACGAGCAGTACTTC.

The chain is built from TRBV5-6 and TRBJ2-1, with 13 bases fitting TRBD2. The CDR3 is made up of 16 amino acids. V was clipped by 3 bases and J by 1 base; unmatched bases: 1. Germline V gene sequence: CDR1 SGHDT, CDR2 YYEEEE. The CDR3: CASSWTSGSSYNEQFF. CDR3 DNA: TGTGCCAGCAGCTGGACTAGCGGGAGTTCCTACAATGAGCAGTTCTTC.

The chain has TRBV4-3 and TRBJ2-7; 7 positions agree with TRBD2. Germline loops: CDR1 LGHNA, CDR2 YSLEER. The CDR3 contains 16 residues. The trim removed 0 bases at V and 0 bases at J, leaving 5 bases unmatched. CDR3 sequence: CASSQEGTSDSYEQYF. DNA for the CDR3: TGCGCCAGCAGCCAAGAGGGAACTAGCGACTCCTACGAGCAGTACTTC.

Only one count was recorded for this clone. The chain has TRBV13 and TRBJ2-7, with 7 bases identical to TRBD1. Germline V CDR1 and CDR2: PRHDT, FYEKMQ (reference sequence). The trim removed 5 bases at V and 1 base at J, leaving 5 bases unmatched. This CDR3 has 14 residues. DNA of the CDR3: TGTGCCAGCAGCCGCAAGGGGGCGTCCTACGAGCAGTACTTC. Its translation is CASSRKGASYEQYF.

This sequence joins TRBV25-1 and TRBJ2-7; the match to TRBD1 covers 7 bases. Germline V gene lookup returns CDR1 MGHDK and CDR2 SYGVNS. V lost 8 bases and J lost 6; bases outside the gene matches: 10. The CDR3 is made up of 13 amino acids. As DNA, the CDR3 is TGTGCCAGCGCAAAGGGGGCAACAGTCGAGCAGTACTTC. Translation gives CASAKGATVEQYF.

This clone was seen a single time. The rearrangement links TRBV7-8 to TRBJ2-2, with TRBD1 matching over 7 bases. This CDR3 contains 16 residues. The trim removed 2 bases at V and 3 bases at J, leaving 6 bases unmatched. Looked up from germline, CDR1 is SGHVS and CDR2 is FQNEAQ. This chain's CDR3 is CASSLSRGQDTGELFF. The CDR3 DNA reads TGTGCCAGCAGCTTATCGAGGGGGCAGGACACCGGGGAGCTGTTTTTT. Looking up the rest from reference TRBV7-8 and TRBJ2-2 gives the full variable domain: GAGVSQSPRYKVAKRGQDVALRCDPISGHVSLFWYQQALGQGPEFLTYFQNEAQLDKSGLPSDRFFAERPEGSVSTLKIQRTQQEDSAVYLCASSLSRGQDTGELFFGEGSRLTVL.

This clone was recorded at least ten times. The chain uses TRBV27 and TRBJ1-1; tentative D call: TRBD1 (5 bases). The V gene lost 6 bases and the J gene lost 0 bases, with 14 bases spanning the gap. The germline V gene encodes CDR1 MNHEY and CDR2 SMNVEV (reference sequence). This CDR3 is built from 15 residues. DNA for the CDR3: TGTGCCAGCAGGGACGGGGGGTGGATGAACACTGAAGCTTTCTTT. It yields the protein CASRDGGWMNTEAFF.

The chain has TRBV2 and TRBJ1-5, with a possible D match to TRBD1 (6 bases). V was shortened by 5 bases and J by 2 bases, with 16 bases between the two germline ends. The CDR3 sequence is 16 residues long. Looked up from germline, CDR1 is SNHLY and CDR2 is FYNNEI. For the CDR3, the DNA is TGTGCCAGCAGTAATACTGCCAGGGGAGGCAATCAGCCCCAGCATTTT. As protein: CASSNTARGGNQPQHF.

V usage is TRBV7-8 and J usage is TRBJ1-4; D uncertain. V gave up 7 bases and J gave up 5 bases, with 11 bases separating them. The CDR3 is 13 residues long. CDR1 and CDR2 from the germline V gene are SGHVS and FQNEAQ. The DNA for the CDR3 is TGTGCCAGCAACCGGGCTGCAAATGAAAAACTGTTTTTT. It encodes CASNRAANEKLFF.

This clone was found a few times. The V and J genes are TRBV5-4 and TRBJ2-2; D ambiguous. CDR1 is SGHNT and CDR2 is YYREEE in the germline V gene (reference sequence). Trimming cost V 5 bases and J 4 bases, with 15 bases left between them. This CDR3 comprises 15 residues. CDR3: CASSFSFSGTGELFF. The CDR3 DNA reads TGTGCCAGCAGTTTCTCGTTTTCGGGCACCGGGGAGCTGTTTTTT. The whole variable domain, filled in from reference TRBV5-4 and TRBJ2-2, reads ETGVTQSPTHLIKTRGQQVTLRCSSQSGHNTVSWYQQALGQGPQFIFQYYREEENGRGNFPPRFSGLQFPNYSSELNVNALELDDSALYLCASSFSFSGTGELFFGEGSRLTVL.

V usage is TRBV5-1 and J usage is TRBJ2-5, with 10 positions matching TRBD1. The ends lost 2 bases at V and 4 bases at J; junction bases unmatched: 5. This CDR3 is 15 amino acids long. The germline CDR1 and CDR2 sequences are SGHRS and YFSETQ. CDR3 coding DNA: TGCGCCAGCAGCTTCAGGGGGGACAGGGGAGAGACCCAGTACTTC. Its translation: CASSFRGDRGETQYF.

The rearrangement joins TRBV30 to TRBJ1-5; 9 bases fit TRBD1. CDR3 length equals 13 residues. The trim removed 4 bases at V and 6 bases at J, leaving 4 bases unmatched. In germline, CDR1 is GTSNPN, CDR2 SVGIG (reference sequence). CDR3 protein: CAWTGTGRQPQHF. The CDR3 DNA follows: TGTGCCTGGACCGGGACAGGGCGTCAGCCCCAGCATTTT.

The chain is built from TRBV12-3 or TRBV12-4 and TRBJ1-1; D is unresolved. The CDR3 totals 13 residues. V was pared by 2 bases and J by 8 bases, with 12 bases between. The CDR3 sequence: CASSLTGRGEAFF. The CDR3 coding sequence is TGTGCCAGCAGTTTAACGGGCCGGGGAGAAGCTTTCTTT.

This clone came up once. The chain joins TRBV19 to TRBJ2-1, with TRBD2 identical over 14 bases. With V trimmed by 8 bases and J by 9 bases, 3 bases remained unmatched. The CDR3 sequence is 13 residues long. Germline CDR1 LNHDA, CDR2 SQIVND (reference sequence). This chain's CDR3 is CASSTSGRVEQFF. The CDR3 region has the DNA TGTGCCAGTTCGACTAGCGGGAGGGTTGAGCAGTTCTTC.